What follows are 14 T cell receptor beta chains derived from one specimen sequenced in a study of blood T cell repertoires in COVID-19. Measured with immunoSEQ multiplex PCR; TCRdb has only the in-frame clones, and not every one. The sample has some 220,000 clones; 75% to 90% are singletons. The sample was PBMCs or T cells enriched from blood (not recorded which). These receptors were obtained from a woman aged 18-29 years in a cohort exposed to, infected with or recovered from COVID-19 (not recorded which).

This clone is a singleton in its sample. This sequence joins TRBV12-3 or TRBV12-4 and TRBJ1-2; unclear D gene. The CDR3 has 12 amino acids. Between the trimmed V and J ends, which lost 6 bases and 5 bases, there was a span of 10 bases. CDR3 amino acids: CASSTGIYGYTF. Here the CDR3 DNA reads TGTGCCAGCAGCACCGGGATTTATGGCTACACCTTC.

The V call is TRBV30, the J call TRBJ1-4; D remains ambiguous. The CDR3 consists of 13 residues. V gave up 0 bases and J gave up 8 bases, with 10 bases separating them. Germline V lookup: CDR1 GTSNPN, CDR2 SVGIG (reference sequence). CDR3 residues: CAWSVGGREKLFF. DNA of the CDR3: TGTGCCTGGAGTGTGGGAGGACGAGAAAAACTGTTTTTT.

This rearrangement joins TRBV18 to TRBJ2-3; 9 bases align to TRBD2. This CDR3 has 15 residues. Germline V lookup: CDR1 KGHSH, CDR2 LQKENI. Trimming cost V 1 base and J 5 bases; bases outside gene matches: 4. CDR3 in amino acids: CASSPLAGELDTQYF. The CDR3 DNA reads as TGTGCCAGCTCACCACTAGCGGGAGAGTTAGATACGCAGTATTTT.

J is TRBJ2-7 and V is TRBV27; the match to TRBD1 covers 7 bases. The CDR3 is 14 amino acids. J was trimmed by 6 bases and V by 4 bases; bases with no gene match: 9. Germline V CDR1 and CDR2: MNHEY, SMNVEV (reference sequence). Written as DNA, the CDR3 is TGTGCCAGCAGTTCGACAGGGTCCTTCGGCGAGCAGTACTTC. Amino acid sequence: CASSSTGSFGEQYF.

In DNA form, the CDR3 reads TGTGCCAGCAGCCAGAGGGGGGGCACCGGGGAGCTGTTTTTT. Its protein product is CASSQRGGTGELFF. The rearrangement links TRBV14 to TRBJ2-2; TRBD2 is a possible D gene (7 bases). CDR3 length: 14 amino acids. The V gene lost 3 bases and the J gene lost 4 bases, with 9 bases spanning the gap. The germline gives CDR1 SGHDN, CDR2 FVKESK.

This clone was observed a single time. This chain links TRBV27 with TRBJ2-2; 12 bases map to TRBD2. Trimming removed 4 bases from V and 5 bases from J; junction bases left unmatched: 2. CDR1 MNHEY and CDR2 SMNVEV come from the germline V gene (reference sequence). The length of the CDR3 is 15 residues. The CDR3: CASSWTSGITGELFF. CDR3 in DNA: TGTGCCAGCAGTTGGACTAGCGGGATAACCGGGGAGCTGTTTTTT.

The V call is TRBV27, the J call TRBJ2-2; 9 nucleotides line up with TRBD2. Losses at the gene ends were 0 bases for V and 6 bases for J; bases not matched to a gene: 17. The CDR3 sequence is 20 residues long. CDR1 and CDR2 (germline): MNHEY, SMNVEV (reference sequence). In nucleotides, the CDR3 is TGTGCCAGCAGTTTATCGATCCCTATAGGAGCGGGAGGCCTACCCGGGGAGCTGTTTTTT. It encodes CASSLSIPIGAGGLPGELFF.

The J gene is TRBJ2-7, the V gene TRBV5-4; TRBD1 might be the D (7 bases). CDR1 and CDR2 from the germline V gene are SGHNT and YYREEE (reference sequence). V shed 10 bases and J shed 4 bases, with 18 bases lying between them. The CDR3 has 13 amino acids. This CDR3 is CACQDRRDYEQYF. CDR3 coding DNA: TGTGCCTGCCAGGACAGGAGGGATTACGAGCAGTACTTC.

The chain joins TRBV28 to TRBJ1-1; 7 nucleotides agree with TRBD1. This CDR3 contains 13 residues. Germline trimming cut 2 bases from V and 7 bases from J; bases unmatched to any gene: 4. CDR1 is MDHEN and CDR2 is SYDVKM in the germline V gene. The CDR3 loop reads CASSLPNRGEAFF. The CDR3 DNA is TGTGCCAGCAGTTTACCCAACAGGGGTGAAGCTTTCTTT.

The chain links TRBV10-2 to TRBJ2-4, with a possible D match to TRBD2 (5 bases). This CDR3 contains 15 residues. CDR1 is WSHSY and CDR2 is SAAADI in the germline V gene. Trimming stripped 2 bases from V and 1 base from J, with 9 bases between. CDR3 protein: CASSEVAFAKNIQYF. In nucleotides, the CDR3 is TGCGCCAGCAGTGAGGTAGCGTTCGCCAAAAACATTCAGTACTTC.

The CDR3 sequence is CATSIRFPPYEQYF. The CDR3 nucleotides are TGTGCCACCAGCATCCGTTTCCCCCCCTACGAGCAGTACTTC. The V call is TRBV15, the J call TRBJ2-7; D gene unclear. The CDR3 sequence is 14 residues long. Trimming cost V 4 bases and J 2 bases, with 12 bases left between them. CDR1 LNHNV and CDR2 YYDKDF come from the germline V gene (reference sequence).

The J gene is TRBJ1-5, the V gene TRBV6-2 or TRBV6-3; 8 bases agree with TRBD1. Germline values: CDR1 MNHEY, CDR2 SVGEGT. Unmatched junction bases numbered 8, after V lost 4 bases and J lost 0 bases. The CDR3 runs 17 residues. The CDR3 protein is CASSSAGGPYSNQPQHF. DNA of the CDR3: TGTGCCAGCAGTTCGGCAGGGGGCCCATATAGCAATCAGCCCCAGCATTTT.

The chain couples TRBV19 to TRBJ1-4; TRBD1 agrees at 8 bases. The CDR3 extends over 14 amino acids. Germline V CDR1 and CDR2: LNHDA, SQIVND (reference sequence). V lost 9 bases to trimming and J lost 7 bases; unmatched junction nucleotides: 10. The DNA of the CDR3 is TGTGCCAGCAGCAGGGGGCCGGGAGGTGAAAAACTGTTTTTT. Its protein product is CASSRGPGGEKLFF.

The CDR3 region has the DNA TGTGCCAGCAAGGACAGGGGGGAGCTGTTTTTT. This encodes CASKDRGELFF. V is TRBV28 and J is TRBJ2-2, with TRBD1 matching over 7 bases. J gave up 8 bases and V 7 bases, and 1 base lay outside the gene matches. CDR3 length equals 11 residues. Per the germline V gene, CDR1 is MDHEN and CDR2 is SYDVKM.